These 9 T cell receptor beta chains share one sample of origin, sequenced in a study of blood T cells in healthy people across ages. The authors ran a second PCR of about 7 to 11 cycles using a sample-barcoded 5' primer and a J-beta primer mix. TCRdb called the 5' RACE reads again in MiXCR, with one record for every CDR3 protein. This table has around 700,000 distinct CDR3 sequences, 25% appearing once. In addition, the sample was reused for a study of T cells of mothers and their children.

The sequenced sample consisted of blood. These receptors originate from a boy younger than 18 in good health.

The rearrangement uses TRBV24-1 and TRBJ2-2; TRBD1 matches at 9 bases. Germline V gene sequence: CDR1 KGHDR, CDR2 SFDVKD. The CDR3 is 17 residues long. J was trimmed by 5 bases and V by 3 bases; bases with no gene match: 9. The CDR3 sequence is CATSDQRQGEGTGELFF. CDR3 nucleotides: TGTGCCACCAGTGATCAAAGACAGGGGGAAGGAACCGGGGAGCTGTTTTTT.

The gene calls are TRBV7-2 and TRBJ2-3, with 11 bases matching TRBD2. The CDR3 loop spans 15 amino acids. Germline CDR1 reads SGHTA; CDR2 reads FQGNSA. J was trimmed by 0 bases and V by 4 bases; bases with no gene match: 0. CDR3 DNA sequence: TGTGCCAGCAGCTCTAGCGGGAGGAGCACAGATACGCAGTATTTT. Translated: CASSSSGRSTDTQYF.

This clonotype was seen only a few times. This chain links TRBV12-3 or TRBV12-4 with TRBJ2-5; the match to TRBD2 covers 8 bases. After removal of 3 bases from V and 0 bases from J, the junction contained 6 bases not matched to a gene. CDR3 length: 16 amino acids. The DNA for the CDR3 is TGTGCCAGCAGTTTCTTATCGGGAGGGTACCAAGAGACCCAGTACTTC. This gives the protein CASSFLSGGYQETQYF.

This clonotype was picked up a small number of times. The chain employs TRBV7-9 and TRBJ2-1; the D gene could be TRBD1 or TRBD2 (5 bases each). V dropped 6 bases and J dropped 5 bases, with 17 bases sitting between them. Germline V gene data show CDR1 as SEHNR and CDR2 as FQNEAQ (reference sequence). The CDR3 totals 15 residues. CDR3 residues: CASRLGTAGDNEQFF. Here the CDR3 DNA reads TGTGCCAGCAGACTAGGGACGGCTGGGGACAATGAGCAGTTCTTC.

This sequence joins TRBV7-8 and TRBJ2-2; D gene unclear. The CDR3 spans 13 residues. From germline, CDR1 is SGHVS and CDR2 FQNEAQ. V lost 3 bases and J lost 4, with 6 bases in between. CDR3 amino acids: CASSFPFTGELFF. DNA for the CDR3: TGTGCCAGCAGCTTTCCCTTCACCGGGGAGCTGTTTTTT. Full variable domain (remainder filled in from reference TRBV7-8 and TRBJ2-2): GAGVSQSPRYKVAKRGQDVALRCDPISGHVSLFWYQQALGQGPEFLTYFQNEAQLDKSGLPSDRFFAERPEGSVSTLKIQRTQQEDSAVYLCASSFPFTGELFFGEGSRLTVL.

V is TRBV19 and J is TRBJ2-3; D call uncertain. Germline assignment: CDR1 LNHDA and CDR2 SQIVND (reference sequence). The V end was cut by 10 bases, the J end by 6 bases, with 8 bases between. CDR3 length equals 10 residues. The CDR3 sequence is CATTADTQYF. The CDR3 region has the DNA TGTGCCACAACGGCGGATACGCAGTATTTT.

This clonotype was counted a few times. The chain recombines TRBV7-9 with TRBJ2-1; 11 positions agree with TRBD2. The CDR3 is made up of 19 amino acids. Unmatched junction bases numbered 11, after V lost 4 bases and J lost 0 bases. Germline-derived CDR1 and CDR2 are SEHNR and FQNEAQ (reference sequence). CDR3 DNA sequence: TGTGCCAGCAGCTCAAGGACTAGCGGGCGTCGGAGCTCCTACAATGAGCAGTTCTTC. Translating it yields CASSSRTSGRRSSYNEQFF.

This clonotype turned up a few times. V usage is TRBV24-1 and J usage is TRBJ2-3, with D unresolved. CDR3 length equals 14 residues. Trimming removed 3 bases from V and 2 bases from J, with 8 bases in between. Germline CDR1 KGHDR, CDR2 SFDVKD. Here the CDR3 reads CATSDKVLTDTQYF. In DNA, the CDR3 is TGTGCCACCAGTGATAAGGTCCTCACAGATACGCAGTATTTT.

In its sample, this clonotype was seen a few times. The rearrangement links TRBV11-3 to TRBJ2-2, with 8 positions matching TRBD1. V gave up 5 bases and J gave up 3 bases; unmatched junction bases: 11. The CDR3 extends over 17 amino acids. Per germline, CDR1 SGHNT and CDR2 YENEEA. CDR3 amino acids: CASSPARTGPYTGELFF. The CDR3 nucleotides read TGTGCCAGCAGCCCCGCCCGGACAGGGCCCTACACCGGGGAGCTGTTTTTT.